This TCR beta chain came from a study of blood T cell repertoires in COVID-19 (dated by TCRdb to about 2020). General notes on the study: The collaborator samples originated in the United States, Italy and Spain and spanned the acute and convalescent phases of COVID-19. The prospective study material was composed of cDNA or gDNA derived from T cells, B-cell-depleted T cells, or PBMCs. Sample metadata almost always included a de-identified subject ID, COVID-19 status, age in years and sex. The repertoires were made available in a free public database intended to serve as a resource for research on the immune response to SARS-CoV-2. The samples were drawn from the first 160 participants of the ongoing ImmuneRACE study and from 1,200 or so subjects provided by 6 global collaborators. HLA class I and class II types, where available, came from metadata supplied by the sample provider rather than from assay-based typing. Deeply sampled blood TCRbeta repertoires from subjects exposed to, actively infected with, or recovered from COVID-19 were included in the dataset.

About this clone itself: The antigen this receptor binds is unknown. No much larger clonotype is one base removed from it; base qualities were not supplied.

Collaborating institutions collected whole blood in K2EDTA tubes following their own protocols. For TCRbeta analysis, collaborators shipped samples as frozen whole blood, isolated PBMCs, or DNA extracted from either of those sample types. The paper as a whole reports these results and caveats: The amount of clinical and demographic metadata varied by source and participant and was provided uncurated.

The immunoSEQ Assay, a bias-controlled multiplex PCR, was used to amplify TCRbeta CDR3 regions from genomic DNA. The original methods were these. Nucleated cell counts per sample were estimated from amplification of reference gene primers within the assay. To quantify the absolute abundance of each unique TCRbeta CDR3 rearrangement, sequence reads were collapsed and filtered. For each sample, productive Simpson clonality was calculated by taking the square root of Simpson's diversity index across productive rearrangements. TCRdb obtained this table from immuneACCESS and retained in-frame rearrangements with V and J assigned. These tables miss some clones; where compared with another copy, unresolved V genes account for less than half of the shortfall, and the remainder is unexplained. The V and J calls and clone size were taken over from that table, and D and trimming were inferred from the DNA. The sample data list roughly 300,000 clones, and about 82% of these were observed just once. The ten largest account for 1.5% to 2% of the sample.

The germline V gene (reference sequence) sets CDR1 to SGHKS and CDR2 to YYEKEE. The CDR3 starts with the cysteine, ends with the phenylalanine, and has 17 residues. Only the CDR3 part of the read is kept: 51 bases, read in frame from the first base. V lost 2 bases and J lost 7 bases; the stretch between them is 21 bases long. The sample was peripheral blood. This TCR was sampled from a woman aged 45 to 65 with acute or convalescent COVID-19. The V gene is TRBV5-5 and the J gene is TRBJ2-2; TRBD1 is possibly the D segment (5 matching bases). CDR3 loop: CASSFYVISGSDGELFF. In nucleotide form, the sequence is TGTGCCAGCAGCTTTTACGTTATTTCAGGGTCTGACGGGGAGCTGTTTTTT. The reference TRBV5-5 and TRBJ2-2 proteins fill in what lies around the CDR3, so the full variable domain reads DAGVTQSPTHLIKTRGQQVTLRCSPISGHKSVSWYQQVLGQGPQFIFQYYEKEERGRGNFPDRFSARQFPNYSSELNVNALLLGDSALYLCASSFYVISGSDGELFFGEGSRLTVL.